These 10 T cell receptor beta chains were sequenced from one sample in a study of metastatic and nonmetastatic thyroid tumors. Among the patients, none had received any treatment before thyroid surgery. TCRdb reanalyzed the PCR reads via MiXCR. The profile shows some 41,000 clones, over 25% of them singletons. Sequencing used blood. These receptors were obtained from a male donor with papillary thyroid cancer or a benign thyroid nodule (not recorded which). Some clones in this sample may be carry-over from other donors' samples.

Many counts were recorded for this clone. J is TRBJ2-5 and V is TRBV20-1; no clear D. CDR3 length: 13 amino acids. Germline CDR1 is DFQATT and CDR2 is SNEGSKA (reference sequence). The germline V and J ends were trimmed by 3 bases and 5 bases, with 13 bases remaining between them. The CDR3 loop reads CSARPELRETQYF. DNA of the CDR3: TGCAGTGCTAGGCCGGAATTGCGGGAGACCCAGTACTTC.

This clone appeared many times. The genes are TRBV12-5 and TRBJ1-5, with unresolved D. The CDR3 length is 13 residues. Germline CDR1 LGHNT, CDR2 FRNRAP. The V gene lost 6 bases and the J gene lost 0 bases, with 6 bases spanning the gap. CDR3 coding DNA: TGTGCTAGTGGCCAGAATAGCAATCAGCCCCAGCATTTT. Amino acid sequence: CASGQNSNQPQHF.

This clone showed up just a few times. The V call is TRBV27, the J call TRBJ2-7; perhaps TRBD2 as D (5 bases). Germline V gene lookup returns CDR1 MNHEY and CDR2 SMNVEV (reference sequence). Trimming pared 5 bases from V and 3 bases from J, leaving 11 bases between. The CDR3 consists of 13 residues. CDR3 nucleotides: TGTGCCAGCAGTGAGGGTTATCACTACGAGCAGTACTTC. This gives the protein CASSEGYHYEQYF.

This clone showed up just a few times. The rearrangement links TRBV5-1 to TRBJ2-7; maybe TRBD2 (5 bases). The V and J ends lost 0 bases and 3 bases respectively, with 7 bases between them. Germline CDR1 SGHRS, CDR2 YFSETQ. The CDR3 runs 13 residues. CDR3 sequence (DNA): TGCGCCAGCAGCTTGGCCCGGGACTACGAGCAGTACTTC. This encodes CASSLARDYEQYF.

Judged by abundance, this clone is medium-sized (0.01 to 0.1%). The chain is built from TRBV4-1 and TRBJ1-5; D is uncertain. CDR1 and CDR2 (germline): MGHRA, YSYEKL. CDR3 length: 13 amino acids. V dropped 1 base and J dropped 0 bases, with 1 base sitting between them. In DNA, the CDR3 is TGCGCCAGCAGCCAAGTTAGCAATCAGCCCCAGCATTTT. It is translated as CASSQVSNQPQHF.

This sequence joins TRBV11-3 and TRBJ1-2; D ambiguous. This CDR3 is built from 13 residues. CDR1 and CDR2 (germline): SGHNT, YENEEA. The V and J ends lost 2 bases and 2 bases respectively, with 6 bases between them. The chain's CDR3 is CASSLSGNYGYTF. CDR3 nucleotide sequence: TGTGCCAGCAGCTTATCAGGAAACTATGGCTACACCTTC.

The chain uses TRBV7-9 and TRBJ2-7; the D gene could be TRBD1 or TRBD2 (5 bases each). The CDR3 is 11 residues long. V was trimmed by 5 bases and J by 6 bases, leaving 8 bases between them. Germline V gives CDR1 SEHNR, CDR2 FQNEAQ (reference sequence). The CDR3 bases are TGTGCCAGCAGCACGGGACGCGAGCAGTACTTC. Translating gives CASSTGREQYF. Complete variable domain (other parts from reference TRBV7-9 and TRBJ2-7): DTGVSQNPRHKITKRGQNVTFRCDPISEHNRLYWYRQTLGQGPEFLTYFQNEAQLEKSRLLSDRFSAERPKGSFSTLEIQRTEQGDSAMYLCASSTGREQYFGPGTRLTVT.

Details on this clone: The junction shows a germline mismatch at one end, possibly a read error. The chain joins TRBV7-8 to TRBJ1-2; TRBD1 aligns across 7 bases. The CDR3 totals 15 residues. Germline CDR1 and CDR2: SGHVS and FQNEAQ. CDR3 amino acids: CASSQYRGSDYGYNF. As DNA, the CDR3 is TGTGCCAGCAGCCAGTACAGGGGCAGCGACTATGGCTACAACTTC.

Points on this clone: Germline and junction disagree at one end, which may indicate a read error. CDR3 region: CASSFAEAGRNNEQIF. The DNA for the CDR3 is TGTGCCAGCAGCTTCGCTGAAGCGGGACGAAACAATGAGCAGATCTTC. The chain joins TRBV9 to TRBJ2-1, with 7 bases lining up with TRBD2. CDR1 and CDR2 (germline): SGDLS, YYNGEE. The CDR3 totals 16 residues.

This clone showed up many times. V gene TRBV20-1 combines with J gene TRBJ2-1, with a tentative D call TRBD2 (6 bases). The V gene's germline CDR1 is DFQATT and CDR2 SNEGSKA (reference sequence). V was clipped by 3 bases and J by 6 bases, with 18 bases between them. The CDR3 length is 15 residues. The CDR3 nucleotides read TGCAGTGCTAGGCCCATTAGCGGAGATGTCAATGAGCAGTTCTTC. This sequence encodes CSARPISGDVNEQFF.